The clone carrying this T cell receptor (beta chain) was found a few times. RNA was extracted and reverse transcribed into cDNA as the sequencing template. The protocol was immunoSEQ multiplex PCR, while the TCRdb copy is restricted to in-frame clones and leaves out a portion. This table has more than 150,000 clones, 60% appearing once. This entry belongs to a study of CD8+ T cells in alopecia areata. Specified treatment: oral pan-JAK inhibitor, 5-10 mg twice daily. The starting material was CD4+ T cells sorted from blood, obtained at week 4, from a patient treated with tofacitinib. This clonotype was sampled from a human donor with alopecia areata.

The chain's CDR3 is CASSYSNHGEETQYF. The CDR3 nucleotides read TGTGCCAGCAGTTACTCAAACCACGGGGAAGAGACCCAGTACTTC. The chain recombines TRBV6-5 with TRBJ2-5; perhaps TRBD2 as D (5 bases). The CDR3 spans 15 residues. CDR1 is MNHEY and CDR2 is SVGAGI in the germline V gene. V was clipped by 0 bases and J by 3 bases, with 11 bases between them.